The 20 T cell receptor beta chains below come from one sample, sequenced in a study of T cells in Graves' hyperthyroidism and ophthalmopathy. Amplified TCR beta CDR3 regions came from RNA transcripts. The HTBI primer set served for first-round RT-PCR of the TCR CDR3. TCRdb redid the calling of the multiplex PCR reads with MiXCR, one entry per CDR3 protein. The table lists about 420,000 distinct CDR3 sequences, approximately 14% of them singletons. The source material was blood. These receptor sequences come from a woman aged 18-29 years with Graves' hyperthyroidism.

This clonotype was seen at least ten times. This chain joins TRBV20-1 and TRBJ2-1, with a possible D match to TRBD2 (6 bases). Trimming cost V 5 bases and J 4 bases, with 18 bases left between them. There are 15 residues in the CDR3. Germline V gene sequence: CDR1 DFQATT, CDR2 SNEGSKA (reference sequence). The CDR3 DNA follows: TGCAGTGCTGCGGGACTTGTACAATTTTACAATGAGCAGTTCTTC. It specifies CSAAGLVQFYNEQFF.

This clonotype was seen only a few times. This chain joins TRBV7-6 and TRBJ2-4, with 10 bases fitting TRBD1. Germline loops: CDR1 SGHVS, CDR2 FNYEAQ. The CDR3 extends over 15 amino acids. V trimming: 5 bases; J trimming: 5 bases; junction bases outside the gene matches: 6. The CDR3 DNA sequence: TGTGCCAGCAGCCAGGACAGGGGGTACGAAAACATTCAGTACTTC. It specifies CASSQDRGYENIQYF.

The chain carries TRBV6-1 and TRBJ2-3; TRBD1 is a possible D gene (6 bases). Trimming removed 5 bases at V and 2 bases at J, with 14 bases between. CDR3 length: 15 amino acids. Germline-derived CDR1 and CDR2 are MNHNS and SASEGT. The CDR3 protein is CASSHNRVNTDTQYF. For the CDR3, the DNA is TGTGCCAGCAGTCATAACAGGGTAAACACAGATACGCAGTATTTT.

This clonotype appeared a few times. The chain joins TRBV29-1 to TRBJ1-1, with D perhaps TRBD1 (6 bases). Trimming removed 7 bases from V and 11 bases from J, with 20 bases in between. Germline V gene sequence: CDR1 SQVTM, CDR2 ANQGSEA. The CDR3 runs 12 residues. The CDR3 spells CSARTVEYAAFF. The CDR3 nucleotides are TGCAGCGCTAGGACAGTGGAGTATGCGGCTTTCTTT. Combining the CDR3 with reference TRBV29-1 and TRBJ1-1 gives the whole variable domain SAVISQKPSRDICQRGTSLTIQCQVDSQVTMMFWYRQQPGQSLTLIATANQGSEATYESGFVIDKFPISRPNLTFSTLTVSNMSPEDSSIYLCSARTVEYAAFFGQGTRLTVV.

This clonotype has just a few counts. CDR3 coding DNA: TGTGCCAGCAGCTCCCACCTTATTCTGCAGGGTAACTATGGCTACACCTTC. This translates into CASSSHLILQGNYGYTF. The gene calls are TRBV7-9 and TRBJ1-2, with TRBD1 as a possible D gene (5 bases). Deletions cut 4 bases from V and 1 base from J, with 19 bases between. Per the germline V gene, CDR1 is SEHNR and CDR2 is FQNEAQ (reference sequence). This CDR3 is built from 17 residues. The full variable domain, rest sourced from reference TRBV7-9 and TRBJ1-2, is DTGVSQNPRHKITKRGQNVTFRCDPISEHNRLYWYRQTLGQGPEFLTYFQNEAQLEKSRLLSDRFSAERPKGSFSTLEIQRTEQGDSAMYLCASSSHLILQGNYGYTFGSGTRLTVV.

In its sample, this clonotype was seen many times. The DNA for the CDR3 is TGCGCCAGCAGCTTTCGACAGGGGGTAGAGACCCAGTACTTC. Amino acids: CASSFRQGVETQYF. The V call is TRBV5-1, the J call TRBJ2-5; 9 bases line up with TRBD1. The CDR3 length is 14 residues. V was clipped by 2 bases and J by 4 bases; unmatched bases: 3. CDR1 SGHRS and CDR2 YFSETQ come from the germline V gene.

This clonotype showed up many times. V and J are TRBV10-3 and TRBJ1-1, with TRBD1 identical over 8 bases. The length of the CDR3 is 15 residues. CDR1 is ENHRY and CDR2 is SYGVKD in the germline V gene. V was pared by 6 bases and J by 3 bases, with 9 bases of the junction left unmatched. The CDR3 loop is CAISEGQGGDTEAFF. In nucleotides, the CDR3 is TGTGCCATCAGCGAAGGACAGGGAGGGGACACTGAAGCTTTCTTT.

This clonotype was seen repeatedly, ten times or more. This chain connects TRBV2 to TRBJ2-7; TRBD2 might be the D (6 bases). Germline V gene data show CDR1 as SNHLY and CDR2 as FYNNEI. The V end lost 4 bases, the J end lost 4 bases, and 8 bases lay between the germline ends. CDR3 size: 12 residues. CDR3 sequence: CASSVEGYEQYF. CDR3 bases: TGTGCCAGCAGTGTGGAGGGGTACGAGCAGTACTTC.

This chain joins TRBV4-1 and TRBJ2-7; weak D call: TRBD2 (5 bases). This CDR3 has 16 amino acids. Deletions cut 0 bases from V and 1 base from J, with 13 bases between. Germline assignment: CDR1 MGHRA and CDR2 YSYEKL. CDR3 sequence reads: CASSQEAAGRSYEQYF. The CDR3 DNA is TGCGCCAGCAGCCAAGAGGCTGCGGGTCGATCCTACGAGCAGTACTTC.

This clonotype was observed a handful of times. V gene TRBV7-2 combines with J gene TRBJ1-1, with D perhaps matching TRBD1 (5 bases). CDR1 and CDR2 from the germline V gene are SGHTA and FQGNSA. CDR3 length: 15 residues. The germline V and J ends were trimmed by 3 bases and 0 bases, with 11 bases remaining between them. The CDR3 loop reads CASSFVGGVNTEAFF. In DNA, the CDR3 is TGTGCCAGCAGCTTCGTTGGGGGGGTGAACACTGAAGCTTTCTTT.

The chain is built from TRBV7-2 and TRBJ2-2; 10 bases match TRBD2. CDR1 and CDR2 (germline): SGHTA, FQGNSA. The CDR3 contains 16 residues. Germline trimming cut 1 base from V and 4 bases from J; bases unmatched to any gene: 3. Here the CDR3 reads CASSLVSGGLTGELFF. The CDR3 nucleotides read TGTGCCAGCAGCTTAGTTAGCGGGGGGCTCACCGGGGAGCTGTTTTTT.

This clonotype was seen many times. The chain is built from TRBV6-1 and TRBJ2-5; TRBD2 matches at 15 bases. The CDR3 spans 14 residues. Germline trimming cut 5 bases from V and 14 bases from J; bases unmatched to any gene: 9. The V gene's germline CDR1 is MNHNS and CDR2 SASEGT. CDR3 amino acids: CASSNRGLAGGLYF. CDR3 DNA: TGTGCCAGCAGTAATCGTGGACTAGCGGGAGGGCTATACTTC.

The rearrangement links TRBV6-1 to TRBJ2-5; 8 bases match TRBD1. CDR1 is MNHNS, CDR2 SASEGT, per germline. The trim removed 6 bases at V and 5 bases at J, leaving 8 bases unmatched. CDR3 length: 14 amino acids. The CDR3 here is CASRKRTGIETQYF. The CDR3, as DNA: TGTGCCAGCAGGAAAAGGACAGGGATCGAGACCCAGTACTTC.

This clonotype was counted ten times or more. The genes are TRBV29-1 and TRBJ2-1, with 10 bases identical to TRBD2. This CDR3 has 17 amino acids. The V segment lost 6 bases and the J segment 0 bases; nucleotides outside the gene matches: 11. Germline V gene data show CDR1 as SQVTM and CDR2 as ANQGSEA. The CDR3 region is CSVAGIAGGSSYNEQFF. The CDR3 bases are TGCAGCGTCGCCGGGATAGCGGGGGGAAGCTCCTACAATGAGCAGTTCTTC.

The rearrangement joins TRBV19 to TRBJ2-2; 10 bases line up with TRBD2. V lost 1 base and J lost 0; bases outside the gene matches: 8. CDR1 LNHDA and CDR2 SQIVND come from the germline V gene (reference sequence). This CDR3 has 19 amino acids. CDR3 residues: CASSIVLLAGIANTGELFF. CDR3 DNA sequence: TGTGCCAGTAGTATAGTCTTACTAGCGGGAATCGCGAACACCGGGGAGCTGTTTTTT.

This clonotype was detected ten times or more. The chain uses TRBV5-8 and TRBJ2-5; a weak D match, TRBD2 (7 bases). V was trimmed by 1 base and J by 4 bases, leaving 14 bases between them. The CDR3 is made up of 15 amino acids. Germline assignment: CDR1 SGHTS and CDR2 YDEGEE. The CDR3 DNA sequence: TGTGCCAGCAGCTTGAGGGGGGGGGTCACAGAGACCCAGTACTTC. Its translation: CASSLRGGVTETQYF.

This sequence joins TRBV5-1 and TRBJ2-5; D gene ambiguous. Germline V gene data show CDR1 as SGHRS and CDR2 as YFSETQ. V gave up 5 bases and J gave up 3 bases, with 11 bases separating them. The CDR3 contains 13 residues. The CDR3 sequence: CASSYTMEETQYF. CDR3 sequence (DNA): TGCGCCAGCAGTTATACAATGGAAGAGACCCAGTACTTC.

The rearrangement uses TRBV14 and TRBJ2-2; D tentatively fits TRBD1 or TRBD2 (5 bases each). V lost 1 base to trimming and J lost 7 bases, with 13 bases between them. The CDR3 runs to 15 residues. Germline CDR1 SGHDN, CDR2 FVKESK. As DNA, the CDR3 is TGTGCCAGCAGCCAAGTAGTCGGGGCGCACGGGGAGCTGTTTTTT. Translating it yields CASSQVVGAHGELFF.

In its sample, this clonotype was seen many times. This chain connects TRBV7-9 to TRBJ2-7, with D tentatively TRBD2 (6 bases). The CDR3 sequence is 13 residues long. Germline V CDR1 and CDR2: SEHNR, FQNEAQ (reference sequence). Trimming left V 5 bases short and J 2 bases short, with 10 bases between. The CDR3, as DNA: TGTGCCAGCAGCCCCTGCGGGACCTACGAGCAGTACTTC. This encodes CASSPCGTYEQYF.

The J gene is TRBJ2-1, the V gene TRBV6-9; 7 bases match TRBD2. There are 16 residues in the CDR3. Germline V gene data show CDR1 as MNHGY and CDR2 as SVAAGI. V lost 3 bases and J lost 4; bases outside the gene matches: 9. CDR3 residues: CASSYPRGVVYNEQFF. The CDR3, as DNA: TGTGCCAGCAGTTACCCCCGGGGGGTGGTTTACAATGAGCAGTTCTTC.